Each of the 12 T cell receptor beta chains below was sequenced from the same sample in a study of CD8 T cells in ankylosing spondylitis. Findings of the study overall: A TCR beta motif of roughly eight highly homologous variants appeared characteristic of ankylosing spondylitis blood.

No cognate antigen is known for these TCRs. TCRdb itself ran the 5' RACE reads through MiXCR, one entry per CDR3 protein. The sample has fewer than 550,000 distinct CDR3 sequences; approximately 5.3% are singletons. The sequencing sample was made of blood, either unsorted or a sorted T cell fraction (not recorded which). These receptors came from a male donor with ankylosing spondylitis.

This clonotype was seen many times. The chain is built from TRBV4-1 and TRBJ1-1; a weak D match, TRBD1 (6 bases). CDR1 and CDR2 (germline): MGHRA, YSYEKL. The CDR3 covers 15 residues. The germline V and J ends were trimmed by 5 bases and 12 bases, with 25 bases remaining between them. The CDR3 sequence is CASSLGNWGLYGTFF. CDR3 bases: TGCGCCAGCAGCTTAGGGAATTGGGGGCTCTATGGGACTTTCTTT.

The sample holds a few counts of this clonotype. CDR3: CASSQDWTGAYNEQFF. For the CDR3, the DNA is TGTGCCAGCAGCCAAGATTGGACAGGGGCCTACAATGAGCAGTTCTTC. The chain is built from TRBV3-1 and TRBJ2-1; 9 bases are a match to TRBD1. This CDR3 contains 16 residues. The J segment lost 2 bases and the V segment lost 0 bases, leaving 2 bases of the junction unmatched. The germline V gene has CDR1 LGHDT and CDR2 YNNKEL (reference sequence).

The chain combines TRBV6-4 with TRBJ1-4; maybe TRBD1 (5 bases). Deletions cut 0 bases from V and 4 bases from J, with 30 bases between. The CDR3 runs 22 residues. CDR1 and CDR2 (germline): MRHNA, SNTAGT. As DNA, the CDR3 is TGTGCCAGCAGTGACTCGACCAATGGACAACAGGTTTACGTTTTCCGTAATGAAAAACTGTTTTTT. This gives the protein CASSDSTNGQQVYVFRNEKLFF.

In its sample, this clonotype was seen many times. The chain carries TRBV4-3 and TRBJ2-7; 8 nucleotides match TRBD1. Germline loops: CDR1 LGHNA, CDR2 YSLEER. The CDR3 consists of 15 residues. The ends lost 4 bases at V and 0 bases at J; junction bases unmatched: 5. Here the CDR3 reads CASSRDRGYSYEQYF. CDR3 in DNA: TGCGCCAGCAGCCGAGACAGGGGCTACTCCTACGAGCAGTACTTC.

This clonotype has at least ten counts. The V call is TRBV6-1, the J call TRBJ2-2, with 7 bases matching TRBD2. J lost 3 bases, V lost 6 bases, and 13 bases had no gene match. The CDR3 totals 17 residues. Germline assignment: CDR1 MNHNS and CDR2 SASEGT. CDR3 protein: CASSLWGGTRDTGELFF. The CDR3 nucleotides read TGTGCCAGCAGCCTCTGGGGGGGGACGCGAGACACCGGGGAGCTGTTTTTT.

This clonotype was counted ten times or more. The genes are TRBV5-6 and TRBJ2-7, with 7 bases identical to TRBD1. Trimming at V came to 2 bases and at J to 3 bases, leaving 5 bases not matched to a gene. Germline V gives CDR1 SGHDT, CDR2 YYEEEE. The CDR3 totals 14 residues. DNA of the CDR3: TGTGCCAGCAGCTTTACGGGACAGATCTACGAGCAGTACTTC. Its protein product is CASSFTGQIYEQYF.

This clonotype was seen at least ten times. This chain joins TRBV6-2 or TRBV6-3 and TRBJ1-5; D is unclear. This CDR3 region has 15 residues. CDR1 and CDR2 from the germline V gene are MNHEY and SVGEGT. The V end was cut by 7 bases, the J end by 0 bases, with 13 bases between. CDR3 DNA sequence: TGTGCCAGCACCCCCGGGCTCCCTAGCAATCAGCCCCAGCATTTT. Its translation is CASTPGLPSNQPQHF.

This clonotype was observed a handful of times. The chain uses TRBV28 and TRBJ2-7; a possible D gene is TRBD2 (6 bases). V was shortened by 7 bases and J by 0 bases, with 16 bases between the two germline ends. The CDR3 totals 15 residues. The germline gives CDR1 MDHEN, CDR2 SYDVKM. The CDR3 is CASTPTGLPSYEQYF. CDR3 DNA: TGTGCCAGCACTCCCACGGGACTTCCCTCCTACGAGCAGTACTTC.

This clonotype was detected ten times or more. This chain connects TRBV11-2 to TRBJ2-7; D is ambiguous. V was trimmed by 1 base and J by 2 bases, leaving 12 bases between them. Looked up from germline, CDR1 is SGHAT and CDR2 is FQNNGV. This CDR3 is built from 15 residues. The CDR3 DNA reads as TGTGCCAGCAGCTTAGCTTGGGCCGTCGCCTACGAGCAGTACTTC. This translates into CASSLAWAVAYEQYF.

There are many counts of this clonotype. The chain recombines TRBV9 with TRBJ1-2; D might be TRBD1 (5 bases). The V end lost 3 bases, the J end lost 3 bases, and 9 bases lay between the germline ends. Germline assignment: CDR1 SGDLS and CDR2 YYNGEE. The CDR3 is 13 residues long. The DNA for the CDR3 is TGTGCCAGCAGCGATTGGGGGGACTATGGCTACACCTTC. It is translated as CASSDWGDYGYTF.

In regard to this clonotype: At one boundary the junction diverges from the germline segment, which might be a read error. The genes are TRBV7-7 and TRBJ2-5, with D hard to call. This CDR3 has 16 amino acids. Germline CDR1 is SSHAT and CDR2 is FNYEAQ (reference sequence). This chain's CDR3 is CASSLGEPTLRETQYF. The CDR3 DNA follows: TGTGCTAGCAGCTTGGGTGAGCCTACTCTACGGGAGACCCAGTACTTC.

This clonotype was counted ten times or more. The CDR3: CASQSTQDNNEKLFF. In DNA, the CDR3 is TGTGCCAGCCAAAGTACACAGGACAATAATGAAAAACTGTTTTTT. The chain recombines TRBV27 with TRBJ1-4; D possibly corresponds to TRBD1 (5 bases). Trimming took 8 bases from V and 4 from J, leaving 17 bases between them. This CDR3 contains 15 residues. Per the germline V gene, CDR1 is MNHEY and CDR2 is SMNVEV (reference sequence).